Listed here are 13 T cell receptor beta chains from one sample, sequenced in a study of technical replicates of blood from four donors. The assay was immunoSEQ multiplex PCR, and TCRdb's table has in-frame clones only and misses some. The profile shows about 94,000 clones, less than 96% of them singletons. Sequencing used T cells isolated from PBMCs. The source of these receptors is a human donor in good health.

The V gene is TRBV6-5, the J gene TRBJ1-4, with D possibly TRBD1 on 5 matching bases. Germline V gives CDR1 MNHEY, CDR2 SVGAGI. This CDR3 has 14 residues. V lost 7 bases, J lost 0 bases, and 9 bases lay in between. CDR3 nucleotides: TGTGCCAGCAAAGACAGTGCAACTAATGAAAAACTGTTTTTT. It encodes CASKDSATNEKLFF.

This sequence joins TRBV11-2 and TRBJ2-5; TRBD2 aligns across 16 bases. CDR3 length: 15 residues. Germline values: CDR1 SGHAT, CDR2 FQNNGV. With 6 bases clipped from V and 5 bases from J, the junction kept 3 bases outside the gene matches. CDR3 sequence: CASRRGLAGGETQYF. The CDR3 region has the DNA TGTGCCAGCAGACGGGGACTAGCGGGAGGGGAGACCCAGTACTTC.

The V and J genes are TRBV7-9 and TRBJ1-5, with 7 bases matching TRBD1. From germline, CDR1 is SEHNR and CDR2 FQNEAQ (reference sequence). J lost 2 bases, V lost 6 bases, and 10 bases had no gene match. CDR3 length: 16 amino acids. The CDR3 DNA sequence: TGTGCCAGCAGTCACATAGGTACAGGGGGCAATCAGCCCCAGCATTTT. Its translation: CASSHIGTGGNQPQHF. Based on the CDR3 plus reference TRBV7-9 and TRBJ1-5, the full variable domain is DTGVSQNPRHKITKRGQNVTFRCDPISEHNRLYWYRQTLGQGPEFLTYFQNEAQLEKSRLLSDRFSAERPKGSFSTLEIQRTEQGDSAMYLCASSHIGTGGNQPQHFGDGTRLSIL.

V gene TRBV4-1 combines with J gene TRBJ2-7; 10 bases match TRBD2. The CDR3 has 15 residues. V was clipped by 0 bases and J by 5 bases; unmatched bases: 4. In germline, CDR1 is MGHRA, CDR2 YSYEKL. The CDR3 DNA reads as TGCGCCAGCAGCCAAGAAAGCGGGAGGGAACACGAGCAGTACTTC. This sequence encodes CASSQESGREHEQYF.

The chain joins TRBV27 to TRBJ2-3; D not resolved. V lost 5 bases, J lost 2 bases, and 14 bases lay in between. CDR1 is MNHEY and CDR2 is SMNVEV in the germline V gene (reference sequence). The CDR3 extends over 15 amino acids. CDR3 protein: CASSTGPLYTDTQYF. CDR3 DNA sequence: TGTGCCAGCAGTACTGGGCCTTTATACACAGATACGCAGTATTTT.

The chain has TRBV30 and TRBJ2-5, with unresolved D. The better agreement between TRBJ2-7 and the DNA end casts doubt on the J call. The CDR3 extends over 12 amino acids. Germline V lookup: CDR1 GTSNPN, CDR2 SVGIG (reference sequence). Here the CDR3 DNA reads TGTGCCTGGAGTCCCGTAAGCTACGAGCAGTACTTC. This translates into CAWSPVSYEQYF.

As DNA, the CDR3 is TGTGCCAGCAGCCTCGGTATGATTGAAGCTTTCTTT. Translated: CASSLGMIEAFF. The chain employs TRBV5-6 and TRBJ1-1; D is uncertain. Germline V gene data show CDR1 as SGHDT and CDR2 as YYEEEE. This CDR3 has 12 amino acids. Trimming cost V 4 bases and J 7 bases, with 11 bases left between them.

This clone was detected once. V gene TRBV2 combines with J gene TRBJ1-3; unclear D gene. The CDR3 extends over 13 amino acids. The germline gives CDR1 SNHLY, CDR2 FYNNEI. The germline V and J ends were trimmed by 8 bases and 4 bases, with 12 bases remaining between them. CDR3 in DNA: TGTGCCAGCCTCTCGGGAGCAGGAAACACCATATATTTT. Protein product: CASLSGAGNTIYF.

The genes are TRBV7-9 and TRBJ2-7; tentatively, D is TRBD1 (6 bases). Trimming shortened V by 5 bases and J by 3 bases, and 14 bases separated the two germline ends. Germline V gene lookup returns CDR1 SEHNR and CDR2 FQNEAQ (reference sequence). The CDR3 consists of 14 residues. CDR3 DNA: TGTGCCAGCAGCCTCAGGGGCTTCTTCTACGAGCAGTACTTC. This sequence encodes CASSLRGFFYEQYF.

This CDR3 is CASSLAQDVSYTF. CDR3 nucleotide sequence: TGTGCCAGCAGCTTAGCACAGGATGTGAGCTACACCTTC. The chain uses TRBV7-2 and TRBJ1-2; weak D call: TRBD1 (5 bases). Germline lookup yields CDR1 SGHTA and CDR2 FQGNSA. The CDR3 covers 13 residues. V dropped 0 bases and J dropped 9 bases, with 11 bases sitting between them.

This rearrangement joins TRBV27 to TRBJ2-3; TRBD1 matches 10 bases. CDR3 length equals 16 residues. CDR1 MNHEY and CDR2 SMNVEV come from the germline V gene (reference sequence). J gave up 0 bases and V 8 bases, and 8 bases lay outside the gene matches. The CDR3 spells CASSRRDRGSTDTQYF. CDR3 coding DNA: TGTGCCAGCTCACGCCGGGACAGGGGTAGCACAGATACGCAGTATTTT.

The gene calls are TRBV28 and TRBJ2-1; 8 bases map to TRBD1. V shed 3 bases and J 3 bases; nucleotides not matched to a gene: 4. The CDR3 length is 15 residues. Germline-derived CDR1 and CDR2 are MDHEN and SYDVKM. CDR3 DNA sequence: TGTGCCAGCAGTTTCGGGACAGGATACTACAATGAGCAGTTCTTC. It codes for CASSFGTGYYNEQFF.

The chain uses TRBV4-3 and TRBJ2-1; D remains unclear. V was clipped by 0 bases and J by 5 bases, with 11 bases between them. The CDR3 spans 15 residues. Germline V gene lookup returns CDR1 LGHNA and CDR2 YSLEER. CDR3 DNA: TGCGCCAGCAGCCAAGATCCTAACCGGGACAATGAGCAGTTCTTC. It encodes CASSQDPNRDNEQFF.